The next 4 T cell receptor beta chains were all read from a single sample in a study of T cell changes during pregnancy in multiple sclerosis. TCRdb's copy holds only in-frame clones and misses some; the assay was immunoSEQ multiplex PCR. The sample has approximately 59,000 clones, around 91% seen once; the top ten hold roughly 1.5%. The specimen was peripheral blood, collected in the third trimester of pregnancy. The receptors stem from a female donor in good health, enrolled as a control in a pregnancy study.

CDR3 sequence (DNA): TGTGCCAGCAGCCTAAGACGCGAGGCGAACACCGGGGAGCTGTTTTTT. Translated, it gives CASSLRREANTGELFF. This chain uses TRBV7-2 with TRBJ2-2, with D unclear. The CDR3 covers 16 residues. Germline CDR1 SGHTA, CDR2 FQGNSA. The V gene lost 5 bases and the J gene lost 0 bases, with 13 bases spanning the gap.

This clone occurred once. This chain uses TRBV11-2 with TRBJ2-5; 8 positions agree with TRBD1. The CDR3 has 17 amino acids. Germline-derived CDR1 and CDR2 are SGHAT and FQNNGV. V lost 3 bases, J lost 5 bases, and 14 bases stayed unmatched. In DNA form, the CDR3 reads TGTGCCAGCAGCTTGGGGGCGTACAGGGGGATAAAGGAGACCCAGTACTTC. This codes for CASSLGAYRGIKETQYF.

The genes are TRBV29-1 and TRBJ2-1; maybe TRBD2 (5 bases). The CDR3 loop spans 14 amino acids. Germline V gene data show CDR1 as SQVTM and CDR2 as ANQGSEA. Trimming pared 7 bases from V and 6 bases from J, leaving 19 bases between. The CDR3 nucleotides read TGCAGCGCCCGCGGCACCCCCGCGGGCAATGAGCAGTTCTTC. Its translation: CSARGTPAGNEQFF.

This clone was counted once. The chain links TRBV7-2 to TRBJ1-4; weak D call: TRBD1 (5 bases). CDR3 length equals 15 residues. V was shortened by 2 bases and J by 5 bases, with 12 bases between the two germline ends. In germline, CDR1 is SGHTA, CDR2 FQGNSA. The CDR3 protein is CASSLSAGKNEKLFF. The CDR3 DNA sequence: TGTGCCAGCAGCTTAAGCGCAGGGAAAAATGAAAAACTGTTTTTT.